This T cell receptor beta chain was captured in a study of blood T cell repertoires in COVID-19. V was pared by 11 bases and J by 6 bases, with 10 bases of the junction left unmatched. CDR1 is LNHDA and CDR2 is SQIVND in the germline V gene (reference sequence). This CDR3 is built from 13 residues. Individuals drawn from about 26 US areas were about 18 to 95 years old. Per the authors' pipeline: Amplification of reference gene primers was used by the study to estimate nucleated cell counts. This table comes from immunoSEQ multiplex PCR, and its TCRdb copy is limited to in-frame clones, with some not included. V and J calls and clone size come straight from that table; D and trimming were deduced from the DNA. The profile shows some 250,000 clones, 70% to 90% of them singletons.

The J gene is TRBJ1-2, the V gene TRBV19, with TRBD1 matching over 9 bases. The specimen sequenced was PBMCs or T cells enriched from blood (not recorded which). This receptor was obtained from a woman between 40 and 50 years old with acute COVID-19. The CDR3 is CASARDRVDGYTF. CDR3 nucleotides: TGTGCCTCAGCCCGGGACAGGGTCGATGGCTACACCTTC.